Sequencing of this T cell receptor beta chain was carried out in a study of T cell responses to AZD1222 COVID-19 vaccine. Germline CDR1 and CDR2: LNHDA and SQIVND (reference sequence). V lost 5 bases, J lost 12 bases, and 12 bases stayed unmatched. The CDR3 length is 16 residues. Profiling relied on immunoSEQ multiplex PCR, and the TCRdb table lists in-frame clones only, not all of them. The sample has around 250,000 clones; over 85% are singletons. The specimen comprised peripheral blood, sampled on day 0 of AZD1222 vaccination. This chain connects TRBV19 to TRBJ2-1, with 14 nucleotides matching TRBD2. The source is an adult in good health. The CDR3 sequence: CASSAIPGTSGSGQFF. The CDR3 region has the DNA TGTGCCAGTAGTGCGATCCCCGGGACTAGCGGGAGTGGGCAGTTCTTC.